Below are 7 T cell receptor beta chains sequenced from a single sample in a study of T cells after yellow fever vaccination. MiXCR, run by TCRdb on the 5' RACE reads, gives a single entry per CDR3 protein. The sample records more than 80,000 distinct CDR3 sequences, roughly 5.2% being singletons. The material sequenced was CD8+ T cells sorted from PBMCs, taken 10 days after the yellow fever booster vaccination. The receptor source for this set is a man between 18 and 29 years old who received the YFV17D yellow fever vaccine.

The chain couples TRBV2 to TRBJ2-3; 7 nucleotides agree with TRBD1. The CDR3 covers 14 residues. Looked up from germline, CDR1 is SNHLY and CDR2 is FYNNEI. V lost 6 bases and J lost 8; bases outside the gene matches: 11. The CDR3 is CASSKSGDRATQYF. The DNA for the CDR3 is TGTGCCAGCAGCAAGTCTGGGGACAGAGCTACGCAGTATTTT.

This clonotype occurred a few times. In DNA form, the CDR3 reads TGTGCCAGCAGTTACTCCACACCACCTGACGGGTACAATGAGCAGTTCTTC. Translating gives CASSYSTPPDGYNEQFF. The chain uses TRBV6-6 and TRBJ2-1, with no clear D. Looked up from germline, CDR1 is MNHNY and CDR2 is SVGAGI (reference sequence). The CDR3 is made up of 17 amino acids. V was shortened by 0 bases and J by 4 bases, with 16 bases between the two germline ends.

This clonotype came up a few times. As DNA, the CDR3 is TGTGCCAGCAGCCCACTGATGGGACAGGTATTCACAGATACGCAGTATTTT. Translating it yields CASSPLMGQVFTDTQYF. This sequence joins TRBV14 and TRBJ2-3, with TRBD1 identical over 8 bases. With 4 bases clipped from V and 2 bases from J, the junction kept 11 bases outside the gene matches. Per the germline V gene, CDR1 is SGHDN and CDR2 is FVKESK. The CDR3 totals 17 residues.

The V gene is TRBV4-3, the J gene TRBJ1-6; TRBD1 agrees at 9 bases. Germline lookup yields CDR1 LGHNA and CDR2 YSLEER. This CDR3 is built from 16 residues. After removal of 0 bases from V and 11 bases from J, the junction contained 8 bases not matched to a gene. The CDR3 protein is CASSQDSTGGYPPLHF. As DNA, the CDR3 is TGCGCCAGCAGCCAAGATTCGACAGGGGGATATCCACCCCTCCACTTT.

Ten or more counts support this clonotype. The chain has TRBV4-3 and TRBJ2-7; D is possibly TRBD1 (6 bases). Germline V CDR1 and CDR2: LGHNA, YSLEER. Trimming cost V 4 bases and J 3 bases, with 10 bases left between them. The CDR3 covers 13 residues. CDR3 nucleotides: TGCGCCAGCAGCCGACAGGTCAGCTACGAGCAGTACTTC. It translates to CASSRQVSYEQYF.

This clonotype was observed a few times. The V gene is TRBV18, the J gene TRBJ1-1; D perhaps matches TRBD1 (5 bases). Trimming removed 5 bases from V and 4 bases from J, with 17 bases in between. Germline V gene sequence: CDR1 KGHSH, CDR2 LQKENI. The length of the CDR3 is 15 residues. This CDR3 reads CASSDRAVRGTEAFF. The CDR3 bases are TGTGCCAGCTCAGACCGGGCGGTTAGGGGCACTGAAGCTTTCTTT.

This clonotype showed up just a few times. The CDR3 is CASSLIGARNEQFF. CDR3 DNA sequence: TGTGCCAGCAGCTTAATCGGAGCGCGCAATGAGCAGTTCTTC. The genes are TRBV7-3 and TRBJ2-1, with D hard to call. The ends were cut back, 1 base at V and 6 bases at J, with 10 bases in the middle. The length of the CDR3 is 14 residues. Germline V gene lookup returns CDR1 SGHTA and CDR2 FQGTGA. Full variable domain (missing parts from reference TRBV7-3 and TRBJ2-1): GAGVSQTPSNKVTEKGKYVELRCDPISGHTALYWYRQSLGQGPEFLIYFQGTGAADDSGLPNDRFFAVRPEGSVSTLKIQRTERGDSAVYLCASSLIGARNEQFFGPGTRLTVL.